A single count supports the clone carrying this T cell receptor beta chain. CDR1 is SGHTA, CDR2 FQGNSA, per germline. This CDR3 has 16 amino acids. V was clipped by 5 bases and J by 4 bases, with 17 bases between them. This entry is derived from a study of blood T cell repertoires in COVID-19. The wider study: Acute and convalescent COVID-19 specimens originated in the United States, Italy and Spain.

Per the original data handling: It was from reference gene primer amplification that nucleated cell counts were estimated. The protocol was immunoSEQ multiplex PCR, while the TCRdb copy is restricted to in-frame clones and leaves out a portion. The DNA was the basis for D and trimming; V, J and clone size are from that table. The table lists around 170,000 clones, about 86% of them singletons. The chain recombines TRBV7-2 with TRBJ1-4, with a tentative D call TRBD1 (5 bases). This sequence was found in a man aged 45 to 65 with active or convalescent COVID-19. Sequenced material: peripheral blood. The CDR3 DNA sequence: TGTGCCAGCAGCCAAACAGGAGGGGCTTTTAATGAAAAACTGTTTTTT. Amino acid sequence: CASSQTGGAFNEKLFF. Using reference TRBV7-2 and TRBJ1-4 for the parts outside the CDR3, the full variable domain is GAGVSQSPSNKVTEKGKDVELRCDPISGHTALYWYRQSLGQGLEFLIYFQGNSAPDKSGLPSDRFSAERTGGSVSTLTIQRTQQEDSAVYLCASSQTGGAFNEKLFFGSGTQLSVL.